This TCR beta chain was identified during a study of T cell changes during pregnancy in multiple sclerosis (dated by TCRdb to the late 2010s). General notes on the study: The study looked at changes in the T cell repertoire across pregnancy in women with multiple sclerosis.

Compared with germline, V lacks 2 bases and J lacks 6 bases; bases without a gene match: 7. CDR1 LNHDA and CDR2 SQIVND are derived from the germline V gene (reference sequence). Taken from cysteine to phenylalanine, the CDR3 has 16 residues. The kept DNA is CDR3 alone, 48 bases in frame from the first base. As regards this clone: Its antigen remains unidentified. No base qualities exist here, and no much larger clone lies one base off it.

The method behind the library was the immunoSEQ multiplex PCR assay. TCRdb carries this immuneACCESS record with in-frame sequences only. Its versions omit some clonotypes, under half of them owing to an unresolved V gene in the studies checked, with the rest unexplained. The sample profile shows about 36,000 clones; roughly 91% of them were found once. 0.45% to 0.55% of the sample goes to the ten largest clones. The V and J segments used are TRBV19 and TRBJ1-6; 7 middle bases align to TRBD1. Sequencing used CD4+ T cells from peripheral blood mononuclear cells, obtained in the second trimester of pregnancy. This sequence originates from a female donor in good health, enrolled as a control in a pregnancy study. The CDR3 in this case is CASSISTGMGNSPLHF. In nucleotides, the sequence is TGTGCCAGTAGTATATCGACAGGGATGGGTAATTCACCCCTCCACTTT.